The rows below give T cell receptor beta chains drawn from one sample of a study of beta chain features in type 1 diabetes. Profiling relied on immunoSEQ multiplex PCR, and the TCRdb table lists in-frame clones only, not all of them. The sample includes 40,000 to 45,000 clones, around 71% of them seen just once. Sequenced material: Tregs from blood. These receptors were taken from a woman aged 18-29 years with type 1 diabetes. Each CDR3 is given with its conserved first and last residue. Fields, in order: V gene, clone size, D gene, J gene, CDR3 DNA, CDR3 protein. D genes are given only for firm matches. The size of a clone is reported for some rows only, either as once, few or many, or as a class for expanded clones.

V: TRBV30; size: NA; D: TRBD2; J: TRBJ2-4; DNA: TGTGCCTGGAGTGGGCTAGCGGGTATAGGAAACATTCAGTACTTC; CDR3: CAWSGLAGIGNIQYF
V: TRBV14; size: NA; D: NA; J: TRBJ1-1; DNA: TGTGCCAGCCTGCGATCAGGGGTGAACACTGAAGCTTTCTTT; CDR3: CASLRSGVNTEAFF
V: TRBV30; size: NA; D: NA; J: TRBJ1-4; DNA: TGTGCCTGGAGTGTTGACGGGGGAGCTAATGAAAAACTGTTTTTT; CDR3: CAWSVDGGANEKLFF
V: TRBV5-1; size: NA; D: NA; J: TRBJ2-7; DNA: TGCGCCAGCAGCCCAATACCAGGCCGGGGGGCAGACGAGCAGTACTTC; CDR3: CASSPIPGRGADEQYF
V: TRBV9; size: NA; D: TRBD2; J: TRBJ2-1; DNA: TGTGCCAGCAGCGTAGCGGGAGCGGGAGGGCCCTCAGGTGAGCAGTTCTTC; CDR3: CASSVAGAGGPSGEQFF
V: TRBV5-8; size: NA; D: NA; J: TRBJ2-1; DNA: TGTGCCAGCAGCACCCGATCGGCCTACAATGAGCAGTTCTTC; CDR3: CASSTRSAYNEQFF
V: TRBV5-1; size: NA; D: TRBD2; J: TRBJ2-4; DNA: TGCGCCAGCAGCACCGGGACTAGCGACCACATTCAGTACTTC; CDR3: CASSTGTSDHIQYF
V: TRBV28; size: few; D: NA; J: TRBJ1-1; DNA: TGTGCCAGCAGGTCTCCTTGGGAGGGCACTGAAGCTTTCTTT; CDR3: CASRSPWEGTEAFF
V: TRBV6-5; size: few; D: NA; J: TRBJ1-4; DNA: TGTGCCAGCAGTTTACGCCTAGGAGGGGAAAAACTGTTTTTT; CDR3: CASSLRLGGEKLFF
V: TRBV5-1; size: NA; D: TRBD2; J: TRBJ2-7; DNA: TGCGCCAGCAGCTTTCTCCCCGGGGGGAGCTACGAGCAGTACTTC; CDR3: CASSFLPGGSYEQYF
V: TRBV7-2; size: NA; D: TRBD2; J: TRBJ2-7; DNA: TGTGCCAGCAGCCCCTTGGGACTAGCGGGACCCTACGAGCAGTACTTC; CDR3: CASSPLGLAGPYEQYF
V: TRBV4-2; size: NA; D: NA; J: TRBJ2-1; DNA: TGTGCCAGCAGCCAAGGCGGGACCAGAGACTACAATGAGCAGTTCTTC; CDR3: CASSQGGTRDYNEQFF
V: TRBV7-2; size: NA; D: TRBD1; J: TRBJ1-1; DNA: TGTGCCAGCAGCTTGGACAGGGGGCCGACTGAAGCTTTCTTT; CDR3: CASSLDRGPTEAFF
V: TRBV9; size: NA; D: TRBD1; J: TRBJ1-2; DNA: TGTGCCAGCAGCAGCGGACAGGGGGCAGGCTATGGCTACACCTTC; CDR3: CASSSGQGAGYGYTF
V: TRBV4-3; size: once; D: NA; J: TRBJ2-3; DNA: TGCGCCAGCAGCGCCCGACCAGGGGGGATAGATACGCAGTATTTT; CDR3: CASSARPGGIDTQYF
V: TRBV5-4; size: NA; D: TRBD1; J: TRBJ1-1; DNA: TGTGCCAGCAGCTTGGCAGGGGGGCACACTGAAGCTTTCTTT; CDR3: CASSLAGGHTEAFF
V: TRBV5-6; size: NA; D: NA; J: TRBJ2-1; DNA: TGTGCCAGCAGCAGGGGGTACAATGAGCAGTTCTTC; CDR3: CASSRGYNEQFF
V: TRBV4-3; size: NA; D: TRBD1; J: TRBJ2-1; DNA: TGCGCCAGCAGCCATAGGACAGGCTCCTACAATGAGCAGTTCTTC; CDR3: CASSHRTGSYNEQFF
V: TRBV7-2; size: once; D: NA; J: TRBJ2-7; DNA: TGTGCCAGCAGCCCCTCCCGGGTCGAGCAGTACTTC; CDR3: CASSPSRVEQYF
V: TRBV7-9; size: few; D: TRBD2; J: TRBJ2-1; DNA: TGTGCCAGCAGCTTAGGGGTAAAGCCGGGACTATTCGACAATGAGCAGTTCTTC; CDR3: CASSLGVKPGLFDNEQFF
V: TRBV9; size: NA; D: TRBD2; J: TRBJ2-1; DNA: TGTGCCAGCAGCGAGTTAGCGGGGGGGCCGGTAAATGAGCAGTTCTTC; CDR3: CASSELAGGPVNEQFF
V: TRBV5-6; size: once; D: TRBD2; J: TRBJ2-7; DNA: TGTGCCAGCAGCTATGGGACTAGCGGGGCCTACGAGCAGTACTTC; CDR3: CASSYGTSGAYEQYF
V: TRBV19; size: few; D: TRBD1; J: TRBJ2-5; DNA: TGTGCCAGTAGTCTGCTACAGGGGGACAGTGAGCAGTACTTC; CDR3: CASSLLQGDSEQYF
V: TRBV25-1; size: NA; D: TRBD1; J: TRBJ2-7; DNA: TGTGCCAGCAGTGTGGGACAGGGGGTTCTGGAGCAGTACTTC; CDR3: CASSVGQGVLEQYF
V: TRBV27; size: NA; D: NA; J: TRBJ2-7; DNA: TGTGCCAGCAGCAGGACGTTTGGGGCCTACGAGCAGTACTTC; CDR3: CASSRTFGAYEQYF
V: TRBV7-9; size: NA; D: NA; J: TRBJ1-4; DNA: TGTGCCAGCAGCCCCGGGGGTGGAGCGGATGGTGAAAAACTGTTTTTT; CDR3: CASSPGGGADGEKLFF
V: TRBV6-1; size: NA; D: NA; J: TRBJ2-7; DNA: TGTGCCAGCAGTGTGCCGAGGGGGGAGCAGTACTTC; CDR3: CASSVPRGEQYF
V: TRBV30; size: NA; D: NA; J: TRBJ1-6; DNA: TGTGCCTGGAGTATCCGGGATAATTCACCCCTCCACTTT; CDR3: CAWSIRDNSPLHF
V: TRBV5-1; size: NA; D: TRBD2; J: TRBJ2-5; DNA: TGCGCCAGCAGCTTGGCGCTAGCGGGAGGAGGAGAGGCCCAGTACTTC; CDR3: CASSLALAGGGEAQYF
V: TRBV5-1; size: once; D: NA; J: TRBJ2-1; DNA: TGCGCCAGCAGCTTAAGAGGAGACAATGAGCAGTTCTTC; CDR3: CASSLRGDNEQFF
V: TRBV5-4; size: NA; D: TRBD2; J: TRBJ2-5; DNA: TGTGCCAGCAGCTTTACTAGCGGGAGAGGCGAGACCCAGTACTTC; CDR3: CASSFTSGRGETQYF
V: TRBV7-9; size: NA; D: NA; J: TRBJ2-7; DNA: TGTGCCAGCAGCTTACCCCGTGGGGGGAGCTCCTACGAGCAGTACTTC; CDR3: CASSLPRGGSSYEQYF
V: TRBV6-1; size: NA; D: TRBD1; J: TRBJ2-3; DNA: TGTGCCAGCAGACAGGGGGCTAGCACAGATACGCAGTATTTT; CDR3: CASRQGASTDTQYF
V: TRBV5-5; size: NA; D: NA; J: TRBJ2-7; DNA: TGTGCCAGCAGCTTCAGGGCGGAAGAGCAGTACTTC; CDR3: CASSFRAEEQYF
V: TRBV20-1; size: NA; D: NA; J: TRBJ2-7; DNA: TGCAGTGCTAGGCTTTCCTACGAGCAGTACTTC; CDR3: CSARLSYEQYF
V: TRBV6-6; size: NA; D: TRBD2; J: TRBJ2-1; DNA: TGTGCCAGCACGACTAGCGGGAGGGTTAGTGAGCAGTTCTTC; CDR3: CASTTSGRVSEQFF
V: TRBV6-6; size: NA; D: NA; J: TRBJ1-1; DNA: TGTGCCAGCAATCAGGGTCCCACTGAAGCTTTCTTT; CDR3: CASNQGPTEAFF
V: TRBV2; size: NA; D: NA; J: TRBJ2-5; DNA: TGTGCCAGCAGTGTTAACTACCAAGAGACCCAGTACTTC; CDR3: CASSVNYQETQYF
V: TRBV7-3; size: NA; D: TRBD2; J: TRBJ2-1; DNA: TGTGCCAGCAGCTCGGGACTAGCGGGACCACAGTTCTTC; CDR3: CASSSGLAGPQFF
V: TRBV5-1; size: NA; D: NA; J: TRBJ2-3; DNA: TGCGCCAGCAGCATACTGACAGATACGCAGTATTTT; CDR3: CASSILTDTQYF
V: TRBV4-3; size: once; D: NA; J: TRBJ2-2; DNA: TGCGCCAGCAGCCCACAGGTCACCGGGGAGCTGTTTTTT; CDR3: CASSPQVTGELFF
V: TRBV9; size: NA; D: TRBD2; J: TRBJ2-2; DNA: TGTGCCAGCAGCGGACTACTAGCGGGAGAGACCGGGGAGCTGTTTTTT; CDR3: CASSGLLAGETGELFF
V: TRBV25-1; size: few; D: TRBD2; J: TRBJ2-5; DNA: TGTGCCAGCAGTGACGGGACTAGCGGGAGTAAAGAGACCCAGTACTTC; CDR3: CASSDGTSGSKETQYF